The 32 T cell receptor beta chains given below trace back to one sample, sequenced in a study of T cells in lung cancer brain metastases (dated by TCRdb to 2016 to 2019). Library preparation was by the immunoSEQ multiplex PCR assay. This immuneACCESS table, as held by TCRdb, lists in-frame sequences with V and J called but not all clones. Of the missing ones, under half trace to an unresolved V gene in checked studies; the others have no known cause. This sample is represented by more than 550 clones; 85% to 95% of them were singletons. The ten most abundant clones make up about 4% of the sample. Input material: tumor tissue from a brain metastasis. The cell subset or site label corresponds to: paired resected brain metastasis. The receptors come from a woman between 50 and 59 years old with non-small cell lung cancer that had spread to the brain.

This clone was picked up one time. The V call is TRBV18, the J call TRBJ1-2; tentatively, D is TRBD1 (5 bases). Germline CDR1 KGHSH, CDR2 LQKENI. V was shortened by 3 bases and J by 8 bases, with 10 bases between the two germline ends. The CDR3 length is 12 residues. CDR3 sequence: CASSPVGGGYTF. The CDR3 DNA is TGTGCCAGCTCACCGGTCGGGGGAGGCTACACCTTC.

This clone was counted only a few times. This rearrangement joins TRBV7-3 to TRBJ2-3; D is perhaps TRBD2 (5 bases). Germline V gene sequence: CDR1 SGHTA, CDR2 FQGTGA. The germline V and J ends were trimmed by 5 bases and 2 bases, with 14 bases remaining between them. The CDR3 consists of 15 residues. In nucleotides, the CDR3 is TGTGCCAGCAGCCCCATTATGGGAGACACAGATACGCAGTATTTT. It translates to CASSPIMGDTDTQYF.

This clone was found once. The chain employs TRBV29-1 and TRBJ2-7; 10 bases align to TRBD1. Germline trimming cut 4 bases from V and 3 bases from J; bases unmatched to any gene: 24. The CDR3 loop spans 20 amino acids. Germline-derived CDR1 and CDR2 are SQVTM and ANQGSEA. The CDR3 here is CSVGQGAFTIIQLVNYEQYV. CDR3 in DNA: TGCAGCGTTGGACAGGGGGCTTTCACCATCATCCAGTTAGTCAACTACGAGCAGTACGTC.

Concerning this clone: The sample carries other DNA sequences with the same CDR3. The chain carries TRBV4-2 and TRBJ2-6; TRBD2 agrees at 8 bases. Germline trimming cut 4 bases from V and 2 bases from J; bases unmatched to any gene: 7. The germline CDR1 and CDR2 sequences are LGHNA and YNFKEQ. The CDR3 covers 17 residues. The CDR3 sequence: CASSLRAGETGANVLTF. CDR3 coding DNA: TGTGCCAGCAGCCTTCGAGCGGGAGAAACTGGGGCCAACGTCCTGACTTTC.

This rearrangement joins TRBV7-9 to TRBJ2-2; 12 positions match TRBD2. Germline loops: CDR1 SEHNR, CDR2 FQNEAQ (reference sequence). J was trimmed by 3 bases and V by 1 base; bases with no gene match: 6. This CDR3 is built from 18 residues. CDR3 residues: CASSLGLAGALDTGELFF. In DNA, the CDR3 is TGTGCCAGCAGCTTAGGACTAGCGGGAGCCCTGGACACCGGGGAGCTGTTTTTT.

J is TRBJ2-3 and V is TRBV27; D unresolved. Trimming pared 4 bases from V and 0 bases from J, leaving 17 bases between. This CDR3 has 17 residues. Germline values: CDR1 MNHEY, CDR2 SMNVEV (reference sequence). The CDR3 DNA reads TGTGCCAGCAGTTCCCTAGGGAATCGACCAAGCACAGATACGCAGTATTTT. Residues: CASSSLGNRPSTDTQYF.

This sequence joins TRBV6-1 and TRBJ1-5; D possibly corresponds to TRBD1 (6 bases). Germline assignment: CDR1 MNHNS and CDR2 SASEGT. V was trimmed by 6 bases and J by 1 base, leaving 13 bases between them. The CDR3 runs 15 residues. The CDR3: CASSQAGQSNQPQHF. The CDR3 DNA follows: TGTGCCAGCAGCCAAGCAGGACAGAGCAATCAGCCCCAGCATTTT.

This chain connects TRBV27 to TRBJ2-5, with 9 bases aligning to TRBD1. The CDR3 length is 15 residues. With V trimmed by 1 base and J by 3 bases, 3 bases remained unmatched. Germline assignment: CDR1 MNHEY and CDR2 SMNVEV (reference sequence). CDR3 sequence: CASSLWDRDKETQYF. As DNA, the CDR3 is TGTGCCAGCAGTTTATGGGACAGGGATAAAGAGACCCAGTACTTC.

This chain joins TRBV27 and TRBJ2-2; the D is unclear. Germline V gives CDR1 MNHEY, CDR2 SMNVEV (reference sequence). Trimming shortened V by 7 bases and J by 5 bases, and 8 bases separated the two germline ends. The CDR3 covers 12 residues. Here the CDR3 DNA reads TGTGCCAGCAAGTGGTTTACCGGGGAGCTGTTTTTT. Translating gives CASKWFTGELFF.

The chain combines TRBV6-5 with TRBJ2-6, with 7 bases matching TRBD1. Trimming cost V 6 bases and J 1 base; bases outside gene matches: 0. The CDR3 extends over 14 amino acids. Germline V gene lookup returns CDR1 MNHEY and CDR2 SVGAGI. CDR3 amino acids: CASRTGSGANVLTF. CDR3 DNA: TGTGCCAGCAGGACAGGGTCTGGGGCCAACGTCCTGACTTTC.

V usage is TRBV5-1 and J usage is TRBJ1-1; unclear D gene. Germline CDR1 and CDR2: SGHRS and YFSETQ. V shed 2 bases and J shed 1 base, with 12 bases lying between them. This CDR3 region has 15 residues. The CDR3 DNA follows: TGCGCCAGCAGCTTCAATTTTAACCCGAACACTGAAGCTTTCTTT. Translation: CASSFNFNPNTEAFF.

The chain joins TRBV18 to TRBJ1-4; D uncertain. Germline CDR1 is KGHSH and CDR2 is LQKENI. The germline V and J ends were trimmed by 2 bases and 7 bases, with 17 bases remaining between them. This CDR3 is built from 16 residues. The CDR3 is CASSPNNPQRSEKLFF. The DNA of the CDR3 is TGTGCCAGCTCACCAAACAACCCACAAAGAAGTGAAAAACTGTTTTTT.

V is TRBV6-1 and J is TRBJ1-2; D may be TRBD1 (5 bases). V was clipped by 4 bases and J by 4 bases, with 16 bases between them. This CDR3 comprises 15 residues. The V gene's germline CDR1 is MNHNS and CDR2 SASEGT. CDR3 nucleotide sequence: TGTGCCAGCAGTGGGCGAGGGGTAATGGGCTATGGCTACACCTTC. This translates into CASSGRGVMGYGYTF.

The chain has TRBV27 and TRBJ2-5; no clear D gene. This CDR3 is 12 amino acids long. V was cut by 3 bases and J by 0 bases, with 2 bases left in between. Germline CDR1 reads MNHEY; CDR2 reads SMNVEV (reference sequence). This CDR3 is CASSLDQETQYF. CDR3 DNA sequence: TGTGCCAGCAGTTTGGACCAAGAGACCCAGTACTTC.

This chain links TRBV9 with TRBJ1-1; D may be TRBD1 (6 bases). V lost 1 base, J lost 3 bases, and 13 bases lay in between. The germline V gene has CDR1 SGDLS and CDR2 YYNGEE. This CDR3 is 15 amino acids long. The chain's CDR3 is CASSVHQRGDTEAFF. The DNA for the CDR3 is TGTGCCAGCAGCGTACACCAAAGGGGGGACACTGAAGCTTTCTTT.

This chain links TRBV19 with TRBJ1-5; the D is unclear. The CDR3 totals 14 residues. Trimming removed 0 bases from V and 5 bases from J, with 8 bases in between. Per germline, CDR1 LNHDA and CDR2 SQIVND (reference sequence). The CDR3 loop reads CASSIERRYQPQHF. The CDR3 DNA reads TGTGCCAGTAGTATAGAAAGGAGGTATCAGCCCCAGCATTTT.

This rearrangement joins TRBV6-5 to TRBJ1-6; tentative D call: TRBD1 (5 bases). V was cut by 0 bases and J by 12 bases, with 12 bases left in between. This CDR3 contains 14 residues. Looked up from germline, CDR1 is MNHEY and CDR2 is SVGAGI. The chain's CDR3 is CASSYSRHRIPLHF. As DNA, the CDR3 is TGTGCCAGCAGTTACTCTCGACACAGGATACCCCTCCACTTT.

CDR3 in DNA: TGCAGCGCACTAACTGGAAACACCATATATTTT. Translating it yields CSALTGNTIYF. The rearrangement uses TRBV29-1 and TRBJ1-3; D remains ambiguous. Trimming cost V 7 bases and J 2 bases, with 6 bases left between them. The germline V gene encodes CDR1 SQVTM and CDR2 ANQGSEA. CDR3 length: 11 amino acids.

The rearrangement links TRBV6-1 to TRBJ1-1; a possible D gene is TRBD1 (6 bases). The CDR3 runs 12 residues. Trimming left V 6 bases short and J 1 base short, with 6 bases between. CDR1 is MNHNS and CDR2 is SASEGT in the germline V gene. The CDR3 DNA is TGTGCCAGCAGGGGACAGAACACTGAAGCTTTCTTT. Protein product: CASRGQNTEAFF.

J is TRBJ1-1 and V is TRBV5-1, with TRBD1 matching over 7 bases. The CDR3 loop spans 16 amino acids. In germline, CDR1 is SGHRS, CDR2 YFSETQ. Trimming took 3 bases from V and 0 from J; bases not matched to a gene: 8. The CDR3 here is CASSWTQGGMNTEAFF. Written as DNA, the CDR3 is TGCGCCAGCAGCTGGACCCAGGGGGGGATGAACACTGAAGCTTTCTTT.

This clone appeared once. The chain joins TRBV2 to TRBJ2-7, with TRBD2 as a possible D gene (6 bases). The CDR3 has 15 amino acids. CDR1 SNHLY and CDR2 FYNNEI come from the germline V gene. The ends were cut back, 7 bases at V and 3 bases at J, with 19 bases in the middle. The CDR3 spells CASMGGLRADYEQYV. CDR3 DNA sequence: TGTGCCAGCATGGGGGGATTAAGGGCCGACTACGAGCAGTACGTC.

Notes on this clone: The same CDR3 can be traced to other DNA sequences in this sample. The chain carries TRBV7-9 and TRBJ1-2; 11 positions agree with TRBD1. Trimming took 4 bases from V and 3 from J; bases not matched to a gene: 13. Germline values: CDR1 SEHNR, CDR2 FQNEAQ (reference sequence). The CDR3 has 18 amino acids. The CDR3 sequence is CASSYGSGTGGKHYGYTF. CDR3 DNA: TGTGCCAGCAGCTACGGTTCCGGGACAGGGGGGAAACACTATGGCTACACCTTC.

The chain recombines TRBV29-1 with TRBJ2-3; 8 positions agree with TRBD2. V trimming: 4 bases; J trimming: 0 bases; junction bases outside the gene matches: 6. Germline V CDR1 and CDR2: SQVTM, ANQGSEA. The CDR3 contains 15 residues. CDR3 sequence: CSVAASSGSTDTQYF. The CDR3 coding sequence is TGCAGCGTTGCGGCGTCTAGCGGGAGCACAGATACGCAGTATTTT.

The chain carries TRBV18 and TRBJ2-7, with D perhaps TRBD1 (6 bases). The germline V gene encodes CDR1 KGHSH and CDR2 LQKENI. CDR3 size: 13 residues. Trimming took 4 bases from V and 6 from J, leaving 13 bases between them. DNA of the CDR3: TGTGCCAGCTCACTAACACAGGGCCCCGAGCAGTACGTC. Translated, it gives CASSLTQGPEQYV.

V gene TRBV9 combines with J gene TRBJ2-3; D remains unclear. Trimming took off 5 bases at V and 4 bases at J, with 14 bases between the two ends. The V gene's germline CDR1 is SGDLS and CDR2 YYNGEE. The CDR3 is 14 residues long. The CDR3 spells CASSVTDGSDTQYF. The CDR3 DNA reads TGTGCCAGCAGTGTGACTGACGGGTCAGATACGCAGTATTTT. The full variable domain, completed using reference TRBV9 and TRBJ2-3, is DSGVTQTPKHLITATGQRVTLRCSPRSGDLSVYWYQQSLDQGLQFLIQYYNGEERAKGNILERFSAQQFPDLHSELNLSSLELGDSALYFCASSVTDGSDTQYFGPGTRLTVL.

The rearrangement joins TRBV2 to TRBJ2-2; TRBD2 agrees at 11 bases. The germline CDR1 and CDR2 sequences are SNHLY and FYNNEI. V shed 6 bases, J shed 2 bases, and the junction held 11 bases outside the gene matches. The CDR3 sequence is 18 residues long. The CDR3 DNA is TGTGCCAGCAGGTCCGGGACTAGCGGATACTTAAACACCGGGGAGCTGTTTTTT. It encodes CASRSGTSGYLNTGELFF. The whole variable domain, remainder taken from reference TRBV2 and TRBJ2-2, is EPEVTQTPSHQVTQMGQEVILRCVPISNHLYFYWYRQILGQKVEFLVSFYNNEISEKSEIFDDQFSVERPDGSNFTLKIRSTKLEDSAMYFCASRSGTSGYLNTGELFFGEGSRLTVL.

The chain has TRBV2 and TRBJ1-2; 10 positions match TRBD1. There are 17 residues in the CDR3. V trimming: 4 bases; J trimming: 8 bases; junction bases outside the gene matches: 16. Germline V lookup: CDR1 SNHLY, CDR2 FYNNEI. CDR3 DNA: TGTGCCAGCAGTGTTTTTAATAGCGGACAGGGGGTTCACGGCTACACCTTC. This translates into CASSVFNSGQGVHGYTF.

CDR3 amino acids: CSERAGGSYNEQFF. The CDR3 coding sequence is TGCAGCGAACGAGCGGGAGGATCCTACAATGAGCAGTTCTTC. The gene calls are TRBV29-1 and TRBJ2-1, with TRBD2 matching 9 bases. Unmatched junction bases numbered 5, after V lost 7 bases and J lost 1 base. The CDR3 covers 14 residues. Germline V gene sequence: CDR1 SQVTM, CDR2 ANQGSEA.

The chain couples TRBV7-2 to TRBJ1-5; possibly TRBD1 for D (6 bases). The CDR3 length is 15 residues. V lost 5 bases and J 1 base, leaving 12 bases between the germline ends. Germline lookup yields CDR1 SGHTA and CDR2 FQGNSA. The CDR3 loop reads CASSPMRGSNQPQHF. DNA for the CDR3: TGTGCCAGCAGCCCCATGAGGGGGAGCAATCAGCCCCAGCATTTT.

The chain links TRBV5-4 to TRBJ1-2, with 7 bases that match TRBD1. Per germline, CDR1 SGHNT and CDR2 YYREEE (reference sequence). The CDR3 has 17 amino acids. J gave up 2 bases and V 6 bases, and 16 bases lay outside the gene matches. The CDR3 sequence: CASTRGGNGRRNYGYTF. The CDR3 DNA is TGTGCCAGCACCCGAGGGGGCAATGGTCGACGCAACTATGGCTACACCTTC.

The sample holds a few counts of this clone. J is TRBJ1-4 and V is TRBV4-2; no reliable D call. The CDR3 runs to 14 residues. V gave up 0 bases and J gave up 4 bases, with 6 bases separating them. Germline loops: CDR1 LGHNA, CDR2 YNFKEQ. The CDR3 loop reads CASSQERLNEKLFF. CDR3 DNA sequence: TGTGCCAGCAGCCAAGAACGGCTTAATGAAAAACTGTTTTTT.

The count of this clone is one. A junction end diverges from the germline sequence, so it may reflect a read error. V is TRBV7-2 and J is TRBJ1-4; D is unresolved. This CDR3 has 12 amino acids. Germline CDR1 SGHTA, CDR2 FQGNSA. CDR3 protein: CASSQRNKKLFF. CDR3 nucleotides: TGTGCCAGCAGCCAACGTAATAAAAAACTGTTTTTT. Combining the CDR3 with reference TRBV7-2 and TRBJ1-4 gives the whole variable domain GAGVSQSPSNKVTEKGKDVELRCDPISGHTALYWYRQSLGQGLEFLIYFQGNSAPDKSGLPSDRFSAERTGGSVSTLTIQRTQQEDSAVYLCASSQRNKKLFFGSGTQLSVL.